This TCR beta chain was recovered during a study of CD8 T cells in Susac syndrome. Reverse transcription used roughly 0.45 to 1 ug RNA and random hexamers. TCRdb used MiXCR to reprocess the immunoSEQ multiplex PCR reads, holding one entry per CDR3 protein. The table lists 150,000 or so distinct CDR3 sequences, about 90% of them singletons. In germline, CDR1 is SGHAT, CDR2 FQNNGV. Trimming cost V 4 bases and J 6 bases; bases outside gene matches: 12. The CDR3 extends over 15 amino acids. Sequencing used CD4+ T cells from PBMCs. The TCR sequence derives from a human donor in good health. The chain couples TRBV11-2 to TRBJ2-7, with 7 nucleotides matching TRBD2. CDR3 sequence reads: CASSSHGAGDGEQYF. CDR3 bases: TGTGCCAGCAGCTCGCATGGGGCGGGAGACGGCGAGCAGTACTTC. Complete variable domain (other parts from reference TRBV11-2 and TRBJ2-7): EAGVAQSPRYKIIEKRQSVAFWCNPISGHATLYWYQQILGQGPKLLIQFQNNGVVDDSQLPKDRFSAERLKGVDSTLKIQPAKLEDSAVYLCASSSHGAGDGEQYFGPGTRLTVT.